The present T cell receptor beta chain was sequenced within a study of cytotoxic CD8 clonotypes in ibrutinib-treated CLL. This CDR3 spans 14 amino acids. Germline values: CDR1 SNHLY, CDR2 FYNNEI. V shed 7 bases and J 7 bases; nucleotides not matched to a gene: 8. Repertoires were generated with immunoSEQ multiplex PCR, while TCRdb's copy carries only in-frame clones and drops some. Here the sample spans 65,000 to 95,000 clones, about 82% being singletons. The sequencing here drew on PBMCs, taken before ibrutinib treatment. This receptor was identified in a human donor with chronic lymphocytic leukemia. V gene TRBV2 combines with J gene TRBJ2-1, with 9 bases fitting TRBD2. The CDR3: CASIQRLAGNEQFF. As DNA, the CDR3 is TGTGCCAGCATCCAAAGGCTAGCGGGGAATGAGCAGTTCTTC.